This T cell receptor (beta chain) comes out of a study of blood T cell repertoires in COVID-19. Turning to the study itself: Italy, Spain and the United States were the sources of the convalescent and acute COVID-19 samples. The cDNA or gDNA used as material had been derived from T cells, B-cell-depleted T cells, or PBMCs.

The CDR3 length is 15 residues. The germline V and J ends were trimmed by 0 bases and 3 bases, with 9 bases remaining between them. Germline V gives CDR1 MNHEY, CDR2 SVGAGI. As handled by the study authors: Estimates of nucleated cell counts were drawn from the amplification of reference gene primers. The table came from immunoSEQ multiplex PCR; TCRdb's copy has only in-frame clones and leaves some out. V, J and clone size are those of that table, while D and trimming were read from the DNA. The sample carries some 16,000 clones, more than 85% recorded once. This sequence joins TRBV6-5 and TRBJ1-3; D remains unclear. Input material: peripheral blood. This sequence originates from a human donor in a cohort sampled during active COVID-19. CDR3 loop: CASSYSRTRGNTIYF. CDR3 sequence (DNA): TGTGCCAGCAGTTACTCGAGGACTCGTGGAAACACCATATATTTT.